The rows below give T cell receptor beta chains drawn from one sample of a study of CD8 T cells in ankylosing spondylitis. TCRdb re-analysed the 5' RACE reads in MiXCR, keeping a single row per CDR3 protein. In the table there are tens of thousands of distinct CDR3 sequences, 11% of which are singletons. Material for sequencing was blood, either unsorted or a sorted T cell fraction (not recorded which). All receptors come from a male donor with ankylosing spondylitis or in good health (not recorded which). The conserved cysteine and the conserved F or W are not part of the CDR3 here.

V	CDR3
TRBV20-1	SAGTRPTDTQY
TRBV24-1	ATSDSTGVSYNEQF
TRBV5-1	ASSLALASAYNEQF
TRBV5-6	ASSYGFPSGGVVTGELF
TRBV29-1	SVEGGGRYEQY
TRBV12-3/TRBV12-4	ASSPRLNTEAF
TRBV5-6	ASSLGGGNSNQPQH
TRBV15	ATSRGPSNTIY
TRBV5-1	ACALGNNEQF
TRBV6-1	ASTQGGLGQETQY
TRBV5-5	ASSLTGRDTGELF
TRBV5-1	ASSPMAGQLDTQY
TRBV7-8	ASSLAGGQETQY
TRBV6-1	ASRLGQISYEQY
TRBV7-9	ASSLGARSADTQY
TRBV5-1	ASSLAGSYYTEAF
TRBV29-1	SVQPRTGYYEQY
TRBV6-7	ASSQPTVRYNEQF
TRBV5-4	ASSLDLRDQPQH
TRBV28	ASTTSPLNYGYT
TRBV5-5	ASSLDAWQETQY
TRBV20-1	SANPVHSGNTIY
TRBV27	ASMNPLREKLF
TRBV7-9	ASSFRQGYYEQY
TRBV12-3/TRBV12-4	ASSLGLTVTYGYT
TRBV20-1	SARDLLSIGTEAF
TRBV28	ASRSGGSTDTQY